The sequence of this T cell receptor (beta chain) was determined in a study of blood T cell repertoires in COVID-19. Per the original methods: Reference gene primer amplification in the assay estimated nucleated cell counts. Clones were read by immunoSEQ multiplex PCR, and TCRdb kept only the in-frame ones, dropping some. Clonal size and the V and J genes are those of that table, whereas D and trimming came from the DNA. The repertoire consists of 100,000 or so clones, with around 88% occurring once and the leading ten covering under 8.5%. Germline V lookup: CDR1 SGHTS, CDR2 YDEGEE. There are 16 residues in the CDR3. Trimming left V 2 bases short and J 9 bases short, with 23 bases between.

Sequenced sample: peripheral blood. This clonotype originated in a man between 60 and 75 years old with acute or convalescent COVID-19. The chain uses TRBV5-8 and TRBJ1-2; no clear D. CDR3 coding DNA: TGTGCCAGCAGCTTAAAATCCCTGTTGGCAGTAAGAAGCTACACCTTC. Encoded protein: CASSLKSLLAVRSYTF.